A selection of T cell receptor beta chains follows, all from one sample in a study of regulatory T cells in long-lasting Graves disease. TCRdb processed the multiplex PCR reads anew with MiXCR; each CDR3 protein has one entry. The sample has hundreds of thousands of distinct CDR3 sequences; around 15% are singletons. Sequences were derived from peripheral blood mononuclear cells (PBMCs), sampled at new diagnosis, from a patient treated with antithyroid drugs. Receptors were obtained from a female donor with Graves disease. The CDR3 runs from the conserved cysteine through the conserved F or W. The order of the fields is D gene, clone size, J gene, V gene, CDR3 DNA, CDR3 protein. D genes are given only for firm matches. Not all rows give a size; the values are once, few, many and, for expanded clones, a class.

D gene: -
clone size: -
J gene: TRBJ1-2
V gene: TRBV5-4
CDR3 DNA: TGTGCCAGCAGCCTGACTACTACCTATGGCTACACCTTC
CDR3 protein: CASSLTTTYGYTF

D gene: TRBD2
clone size: many
J gene: TRBJ2-5
V gene: TRBV7-2
CDR3 DNA: TGTGCCAGCAGCTTGGTACTAGCGGGAGAAGGTTTGAGAGAGACCCAGTACTTC
CDR3 protein: CASSLVLAGEGLRETQYF

D gene: -
clone size: many
J gene: TRBJ1-2
V gene: TRBV30
CDR3 DNA: TGTGCCTTGAACCTCGGCAGTAACTATGGCTACACCTTC
CDR3 protein: CALNLGSNYGYTF

D gene: -
clone size: many
J gene: TRBJ1-1
V gene: TRBV27
CDR3 DNA: TGTGCCAGCAGTTTATCGGGCAGTAACACTGAAGCTTTCTTT
CDR3 protein: CASSLSGSNTEAFF

D gene: -
clone size: many
J gene: TRBJ1-2
V gene: TRBV27
CDR3 DNA: TGTGCCAGCAGGGGCCAGGGAACCAACTATGGCTACACCTTC
CDR3 protein: CASRGQGTNYGYTF

D gene: -
clone size: many
J gene: TRBJ2-1
V gene: TRBV7-9
CDR3 DNA: TGTGCCAGCAGCTTAGGGGGACACAATGAGCAGTTCTTC
CDR3 protein: CASSLGGHNEQFF

D gene: -
clone size: many
J gene: TRBJ1-5
V gene: TRBV28
CDR3 DNA: TGTGCCAGCAGTTTATCAGCGGCAAAATATAGCAATCAGCCCCAGCATTTT
CDR3 protein: CASSLSAAKYSNQPQHF

D gene: TRBD2
clone size: many
J gene: TRBJ2-1
V gene: TRBV28
CDR3 DNA: TGTGCCAGCAGCCCCAACCCCTATTTCCCGAGGACTAGCGGGAGCTCCTACAATGAGCAGTTCTTC
CDR3 protein: CASSPNPYFPRTSGSSYNEQFF

D gene: TRBD1
clone size: -
J gene: TRBJ1-6
V gene: TRBV7-6
CDR3 DNA: TGTGCCAGCAGCTCTGAGGGACAGGGGTCTTCACCCCTCCACTTT
CDR3 protein: CASSSEGQGSSPLHF

D gene: TRBD2
clone size: many
J gene: TRBJ2-3
V gene: TRBV7-2
CDR3 DNA: TGTGCCAGCAGCTTAGGGACTAGCGGGGGTAGCACAGATACGCAGTATTTT
CDR3 protein: CASSLGTSGGSTDTQYF

D gene: -
clone size: many
J gene: TRBJ2-1
V gene: TRBV20-1
CDR3 DNA: TGCAGTGCTAGATTGGATGAGCAGTTCTTC
CDR3 protein: CSARLDEQFF

D gene: -
clone size: many
J gene: TRBJ2-1
V gene: TRBV2
CDR3 DNA: TGTGCCAGCTTGGGCTCAGACAATGAGCAGTTCTTC
CDR3 protein: CASLGSDNEQFF

D gene: -
clone size: -
J gene: TRBJ1-1
V gene: TRBV27
CDR3 DNA: TGTGCCAGCAGTTTAGGATCCCAAGCTTTCTTT
CDR3 protein: CASSLGSQAFF

D gene: TRBD1
clone size: many
J gene: TRBJ2-1
V gene: TRBV12-5
CDR3 DNA: TGTGCTAGTGGCCGAGACAGGGTCGGGCAGTTCTTC
CDR3 protein: CASGRDRVGQFF

D gene: TRBD2
clone size: many
J gene: TRBJ2-3
V gene: TRBV5-1
CDR3 DNA: TGTGCCAGCAGCCCGGGACTAGCGGGAGAAGATACGCAGTATTTT
CDR3 protein: CASSPGLAGEDTQYF

D gene: TRBD1
clone size: many
J gene: TRBJ2-7
V gene: TRBV27
CDR3 DNA: TGTGCCAGCAATTCAAGGGCAGGGACAGGGGGCCGCGAGCAGTACTTC
CDR3 protein: CASNSRAGTGGREQYF

D gene: -
clone size: few
J gene: TRBJ2-2
V gene: TRBV12-3/TRBV12-4
CDR3 DNA: TGTGCCAGCAGCCTCAGGGTCACCGGGGAGCTGTTTTTT
CDR3 protein: CASSLRVTGELFF

D gene: TRBD2
clone size: many
J gene: TRBJ2-1
V gene: TRBV6-2/TRBV6-3
CDR3 DNA: TGTGCCAGCAGTTACTCGACTAGCGGCACACCGTACAATGAGCAGTTCTTC
CDR3 protein: CASSYSTSGTPYNEQFF

D gene: TRBD2
clone size: many
J gene: TRBJ2-1
V gene: TRBV11-3
CDR3 DNA: TGTGCCAGCAGCCCGCGACTAGCGGGGGTCGGTGAGCAGTTCTTC
CDR3 protein: CASSPRLAGVGEQFF

D gene: -
clone size: many
J gene: TRBJ2-5
V gene: TRBV20-1
CDR3 DNA: TGCAGTGCTAGCCTGGACAGTGGGGGCCTCCAAGAGACCCAGTACTTC
CDR3 protein: CSASLDSGGLQETQYF

D gene: TRBD2
clone size: -
J gene: TRBJ2-1
V gene: TRBV7-9
CDR3 DNA: TGTGCCAGCAGCACGACTAGCGGAAATAACAATGAGCAGTTCTTC
CDR3 protein: CASSTTSGNNNEQFF

D gene: -
clone size: many
J gene: TRBJ2-1
V gene: TRBV28
CDR3 DNA: TGTGCCAGCAGTTTAGCGACGGAAATTTCCTACAATGAGCAGTTCTTC
CDR3 protein: CASSLATEISYNEQFF

D gene: TRBD1
clone size: once
J gene: TRBJ1-1
V gene: TRBV4-2
CDR3 DNA: TGTGCCAGCAGCCAGCTACAGGGGGGAGGCACTGAAGCTTTCTTT
CDR3 protein: CASSQLQGGGTEAFF

D gene: -
clone size: many
J gene: TRBJ2-1
V gene: TRBV27
CDR3 DNA: TGTGCCAGCAGTTCGGGGCTAGAGCAGTTCTTC
CDR3 protein: CASSSGLEQFF

D gene: -
clone size: many
J gene: TRBJ2-7
V gene: TRBV28
CDR3 DNA: TGTGCCAGCAGTTTGCACAGCCTTAGCTCCTACGAGCAGTACTTC
CDR3 protein: CASSLHSLSSYEQYF

D gene: TRBD2
clone size: -
J gene: TRBJ2-1
V gene: TRBV4-1
CDR3 DNA: TGCGCCAGCAGCACCACCCCGAAGCGGGGGTACTTTGTGGATCGGCAGTTCTTC
CDR3 protein: CASSTTPKRGYFVDRQFF

D gene: TRBD1
clone size: -
J gene: TRBJ2-7
V gene: TRBV5-5
CDR3 DNA: TGTGCCGGCAGCCGGGACAGGTCGGGGCTCGAGCAGTACTTC
CDR3 protein: CAGSRDRSGLEQYF

D gene: -
clone size: many
J gene: TRBJ2-3
V gene: TRBV12-5
CDR3 DNA: TGTGCTAGTGGCCGGAGACCCCCCCTCGGCCCATGCCTCACAGATACGCAGTATTTT
CDR3 protein: CASGRRPPLGPCLTDTQYF

D gene: -
clone size: many
J gene: TRBJ1-3
V gene: TRBV12-3/TRBV12-4
CDR3 DNA: TGTGCCAGCAGGAACCGGGACGGATATGGAAACACCATATATTTT
CDR3 protein: CASRNRDGYGNTIYF

D gene: TRBD1
clone size: many
J gene: TRBJ2-3
V gene: TRBV28
CDR3 DNA: TGTGCCAGCATTCAAAGAGGGGGCCGTACGCAGTATTTT
CDR3 protein: CASIQRGGRTQYF

D gene: TRBD1
clone size: once
J gene: TRBJ2-7
V gene: TRBV7-9
CDR3 DNA: TGTGCCAGCAGCATTACCGGGACAGGGGGCTACGAGCAGTACTTC
CDR3 protein: CASSITGTGGYEQYF

D gene: -
clone size: many
J gene: TRBJ1-2
V gene: TRBV7-3
CDR3 DNA: TGTGCCAGCAGCGCAACCCGCAATAGCGGCTACACCTTC
CDR3 protein: CASSATRNSGYTF

D gene: -
clone size: many
J gene: TRBJ2-3
V gene: TRBV6-1
CDR3 DNA: TGTGCCAGCAGTGAAGTGGCGGCCCACACAGATACGCAGTATTTT
CDR3 protein: CASSEVAAHTDTQYF

D gene: -
clone size: many
J gene: TRBJ1-6
V gene: TRBV3-1
CDR3 DNA: TGTGCCAGCAGCCAAGATTTGCAGGGATATAATTCACCCCTCCACTTT
CDR3 protein: CASSQDLQGYNSPLHF

D gene: -
clone size: -
J gene: TRBJ1-6
V gene: TRBV27
CDR3 DNA: TGTGCCAGCAGTTTCGTCCCTCTAATTGTACCCCTCCACTTT
CDR3 protein: CASSFVPLIVPLHF

D gene: -
clone size: -
J gene: TRBJ1-5
V gene: TRBV30
CDR3 DNA: TGTGCCTGGAGCGTCAGAGGTGGGCCCCAGCATTTT
CDR3 protein: CAWSVRGGPQHF

D gene: -
clone size: many
J gene: TRBJ2-3
V gene: TRBV24-1
CDR3 DNA: TGTGCCACCAGTGATTTGATAGACGGACAAGGGACCTTGGATACGCAGTATTTT
CDR3 protein: CATSDLIDGQGTLDTQYF

D gene: TRBD1
clone size: -
J gene: TRBJ1-1
V gene: TRBV7-9
CDR3 DNA: TGTGCCAGCAGCTTAGTCCGCCACAGGGACAGGAACACTGAAGCTTTCTTT
CDR3 protein: CASSLVRHRDRNTEAFF

D gene: TRBD1
clone size: few
J gene: TRBJ2-7
V gene: TRBV27
CDR3 DNA: TGTACCAGCAGTACTTGGGACAGGGTACACGAGCAGTACTTC
CDR3 protein: CTSSTWDRVHEQYF

D gene: -
clone size: -
J gene: TRBJ1-1
V gene: TRBV5-1
CDR3 DNA: TGCGCCAGCTCCCGCGTCAGCATGAACACTGAAGCTTTCTTT
CDR3 protein: CASSRVSMNTEAFF

D gene: TRBD2
clone size: many
J gene: TRBJ2-1
V gene: TRBV3-1
CDR3 DNA: TGTGCCAGCAGCCAAGAACAGAGACTAGCTATGTATGAGCAGTTCTTC
CDR3 protein: CASSQEQRLAMYEQFF

D gene: -
clone size: few
J gene: TRBJ1-2
V gene: TRBV4-1
CDR3 DNA: TGCGCCAGCAGCCAAGACCCGGCTGGATCCGGGGGCGGGGGCTATGGCTACACCTTC
CDR3 protein: CASSQDPAGSGGGGYGYTF

D gene: -
clone size: many
J gene: TRBJ1-2
V gene: TRBV19
CDR3 DNA: TGTGCCAGTGCTCCGGGACGAAACTATGGCTACACCTTC
CDR3 protein: CASAPGRNYGYTF

D gene: -
clone size: few
J gene: TRBJ1-2
V gene: TRBV10-3
CDR3 DNA: TGTGCCATCAGTGAGTTTACTACAGGGAATGGCTACACCTTC
CDR3 protein: CAISEFTTGNGYTF

D gene: -
clone size: many
J gene: TRBJ2-1
V gene: TRBV12-3/TRBV12-4
CDR3 DNA: TGTGCCAGCAGTCCGCGACGCGGGACCCACAATGAGCAGTTCTTC
CDR3 protein: CASSPRRGTHNEQFF

D gene: -
clone size: many
J gene: TRBJ2-1
V gene: TRBV3-1
CDR3 DNA: TGTGCCAGCAGCCCCCTCCGGGAGACCCACAATGAGCAGTTCTTC
CDR3 protein: CASSPLRETHNEQFF

D gene: -
clone size: many
J gene: TRBJ1-2
V gene: TRBV20-1
CDR3 DNA: TGCAGTGCTAGCAGGAGTGACTATGGCTACACCTTC
CDR3 protein: CSASRSDYGYTF

D gene: -
clone size: few
J gene: TRBJ2-7
V gene: TRBV20-1
CDR3 DNA: TGCAGTGCTAGAGCAACAAGCTCCTACGAGCAGTACTTC
CDR3 protein: CSARATSSYEQYF

D gene: -
clone size: once
J gene: TRBJ1-5
V gene: TRBV28
CDR3 DNA: TGTGCCAGCAGTTTTGGGTTTAGCAATCAGCCCCAGCATTTT
CDR3 protein: CASSFGFSNQPQHF

D gene: TRBD1
clone size: -
J gene: TRBJ2-3
V gene: TRBV2
CDR3 DNA: TGTGCCAGCAGTGAGAACAGGGGGACAGATACGCAGTATTTT
CDR3 protein: CASSENRGTDTQYF

D gene: TRBD2
clone size: -
J gene: TRBJ2-6
V gene: TRBV11-2
CDR3 DNA: TGTGCCAGCAGCCGCGGGACTAGCGGGGTTATTACCTCTGGGGCCAACGTCCTGACTTTC
CDR3 protein: CASSRGTSGVITSGANVLTF

D gene: -
clone size: -
J gene: TRBJ1-5
V gene: TRBV5-5
CDR3 DNA: TGTGCCAGCAGCCTCGGACAGTCGGGAGGGCAGCCCCAGCATTTT
CDR3 protein: CASSLGQSGGQPQHF

D gene: TRBD1
clone size: -
J gene: TRBJ2-7
V gene: TRBV13
CDR3 DNA: TGTGCCAGCAGCTCCCGGGACAGGGGAGGCGAGCAGTACTTC
CDR3 protein: CASSSRDRGGEQYF